This note documents a single TCR beta chain sequence. As yet, its antigen is unknown. The data were obtained in a study of T cell responses to AZD1222 COVID-19 vaccine. Study-level findings and limits: In all cases, repertoires were sampled only after the peak T cell response. White British people made up most donors, females outnumbered males, and clonal diversity was possibly underestimated. Rises in breadth and depth of Spike-specific TCRs came after two AZD1222 doses.

TCRdb's table, derived via immunoSEQ multiplex PCR, lists solely in-frame clones and lacks some. The table includes 65,000 to 80,000 clones, roughly 90% detected once. The CDR3 length is 15 residues. Germline lookup yields CDR1 LNHDA and CDR2 SQIVND (reference sequence). The V gene lost 6 bases and the J gene lost 1 base, with 12 bases spanning the gap. This specimen consisted of peripheral blood, obtained on day 0 of AZD1222 vaccination. The receptor was derived from an adult in good health. The chain links TRBV19 to TRBJ2-2, with D maybe TRBD2 (6 bases). DNA for the CDR3: TGTGCCAGTAGACCGACTAGGGGGAACACCGGGGAGCTGTTTTTT. It encodes CASRPTRGNTGELFF.